This T cell receptor (beta chain) was captured by sequencing in a study of CD8+ T cells in alopecia areata. Study-wide results and limits: Scalp clonality, along with expanded CD8+ clones among the top 100, was significantly decreased by tofacitinib.

The treatment: oral pan-JAK inhibitor, 5-10 mg twice daily. The authors sorted CD4+ and CD8+ T cells from PBMCs. Sequencing templates came from extracted RNA that was reverse transcribed into cDNA. This table comes from immunoSEQ multiplex PCR, and its TCRdb copy is limited to in-frame clones, with some not included. The table has some 150,000 clones, roughly 80% seen once. V dropped 0 bases and J dropped 7; count of bases not matched to a gene: 4. Germline CDR1 KGHSH, CDR2 LQKENI. The CDR3 consists of 16 residues. In its sample, this clone was seen once. Its antigen is still unknown. The receptor comes from a human donor with alopecia areata. The rearrangement joins TRBV18 to TRBJ1-6; 9 nucleotides match TRBD1. This material consisted of CD8+ T cells sorted from blood, taken at week 4, from a patient treated with tofacitinib. The CDR3 protein is CASSPPRTGVNSPLHF. CDR3 coding DNA: TGTGCCAGCTCACCACCCCGGACAGGGGTGAATTCACCCCTCCACTTT.